The clone carrying this T cell receptor beta chain was seen once. Using unique molecular identifiers, the investigators prepared the TCRbeta library. TCRdb reprocessed the PCR reads with MiXCR, giving one entry per CDR3 protein. The sample lists around 370,000 distinct CDR3 sequences, roughly 15% seen once, with approximately 44% in the top ten. The data are from a study of T-cell reconstitution after alpha-beta-depleted transplantation in children. Germline V gene data show CDR1 as LGHNA and CDR2 as YNFKEQ. CDR3 length: 14 residues. V lost 0 bases and J lost 3, with 6 bases in between. V gene TRBV4-2 combines with J gene TRBJ1-5; D is ambiguous. The sequenced sample was PBMCs, mostly from graft donor cells, obtained 360 days after TCRalphabeta/CD19-depleted stem cell transplant. This clonotype was sampled from a male patient aged 2-15 years who had a stem cell transplant for acute lymphoblastic leukemia, so the T cells may come from the graft donor. The CDR3 spells CASSQERDNQPQHF. CDR3 DNA sequence: TGTGCCAGCAGCCAAGAAAGGGACAATCAGCCCCAGCATTTT.